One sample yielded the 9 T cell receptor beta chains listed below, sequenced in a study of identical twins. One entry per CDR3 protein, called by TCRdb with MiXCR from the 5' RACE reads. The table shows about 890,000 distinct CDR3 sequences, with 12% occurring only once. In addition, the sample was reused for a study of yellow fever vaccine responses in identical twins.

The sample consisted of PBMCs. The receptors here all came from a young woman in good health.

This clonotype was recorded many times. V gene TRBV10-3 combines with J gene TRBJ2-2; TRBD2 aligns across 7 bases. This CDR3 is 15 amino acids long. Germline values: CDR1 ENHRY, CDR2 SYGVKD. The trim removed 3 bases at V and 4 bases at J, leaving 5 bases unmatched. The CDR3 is CAISELAGVTGELFF. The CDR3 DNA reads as TGTGCCATCAGTGAACTGGCGGGAGTCACCGGGGAGCTGTTTTTT.

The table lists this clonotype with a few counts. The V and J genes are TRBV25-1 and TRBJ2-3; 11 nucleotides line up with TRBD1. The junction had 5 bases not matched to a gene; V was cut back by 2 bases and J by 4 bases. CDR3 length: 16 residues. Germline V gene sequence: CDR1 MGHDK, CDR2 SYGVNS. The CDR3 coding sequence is TGTGCCAGCAGTGAACGGACAGGGGGCTTGTCAGATACGCAGTATTTT. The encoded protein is CASSERTGGLSDTQYF.

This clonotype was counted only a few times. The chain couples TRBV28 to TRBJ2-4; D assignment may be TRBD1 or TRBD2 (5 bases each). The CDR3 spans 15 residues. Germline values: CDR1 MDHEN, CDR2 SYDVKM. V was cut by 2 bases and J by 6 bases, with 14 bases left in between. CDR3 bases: TGTGCCAGCAGTTTAGGGCAGCCTGGGGGAAACATTCAGTACTTC. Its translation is CASSLGQPGGNIQYF. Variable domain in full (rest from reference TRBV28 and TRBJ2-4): DVKVTQSSRYLVKRTGEKVFLECVQDMDHENMFWYRQDPGLGLRLIYFSYDVKMKEKGDIPEGYSVSREKKERFSLILESASTNQTSMYLCASSLGQPGGNIQYFGAGTRLSVL.

The CDR3 loop reads CASSDLAGGEQYF. CDR3 sequence (DNA): TGTGCCAGCAGTGACCTAGCGGGAGGCGAGCAGTACTTC. V is TRBV2 and J is TRBJ2-7, with 11 bases identical to TRBD2. This CDR3 contains 13 residues. J gave up 6 bases and V 3 bases, and 1 base lay outside the gene matches. Germline assignment: CDR1 SNHLY and CDR2 FYNNEI.

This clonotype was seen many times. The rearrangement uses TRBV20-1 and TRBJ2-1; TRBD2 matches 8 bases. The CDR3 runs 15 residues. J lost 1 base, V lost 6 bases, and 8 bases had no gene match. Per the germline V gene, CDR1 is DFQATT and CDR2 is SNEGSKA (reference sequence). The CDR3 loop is CSARLAGGSYNEQFF. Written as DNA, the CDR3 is TGCAGTGCCCGGCTGGCGGGAGGATCCTACAATGAGCAGTTCTTC.

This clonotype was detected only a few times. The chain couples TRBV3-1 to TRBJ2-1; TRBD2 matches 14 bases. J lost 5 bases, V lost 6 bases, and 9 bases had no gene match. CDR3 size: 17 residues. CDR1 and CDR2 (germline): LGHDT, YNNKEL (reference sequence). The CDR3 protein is CASSRSMGLAGDNEQFF. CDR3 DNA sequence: TGTGCCAGCAGTCGAAGCATGGGACTAGCGGGGGACAATGAGCAGTTCTTC.

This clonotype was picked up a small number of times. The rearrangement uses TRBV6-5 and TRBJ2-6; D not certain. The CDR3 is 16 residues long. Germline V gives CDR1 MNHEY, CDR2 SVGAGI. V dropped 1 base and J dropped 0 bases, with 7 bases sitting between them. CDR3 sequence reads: CASSYFRSSGANVLTF. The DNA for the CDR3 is TGTGCCAGCAGTTACTTTCGGTCCTCTGGGGCCAACGTCCTGACTTTC.

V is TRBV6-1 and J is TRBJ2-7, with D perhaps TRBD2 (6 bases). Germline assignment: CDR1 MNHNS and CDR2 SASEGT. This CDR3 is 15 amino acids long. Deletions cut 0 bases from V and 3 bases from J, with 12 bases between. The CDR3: CASSEAGSDYYEQYV. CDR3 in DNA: TGTGCCAGCAGTGAAGCGGGGTCGGACTACTACGAGCAGTACGTC.

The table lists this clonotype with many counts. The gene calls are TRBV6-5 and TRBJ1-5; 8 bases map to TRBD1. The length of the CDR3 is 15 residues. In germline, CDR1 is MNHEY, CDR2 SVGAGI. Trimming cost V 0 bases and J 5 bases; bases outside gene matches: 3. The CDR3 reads CASSYSGQDYQPQHF. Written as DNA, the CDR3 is TGTGCCAGCAGTTACTCGGGACAGGATTATCAGCCCCAGCATTTT.